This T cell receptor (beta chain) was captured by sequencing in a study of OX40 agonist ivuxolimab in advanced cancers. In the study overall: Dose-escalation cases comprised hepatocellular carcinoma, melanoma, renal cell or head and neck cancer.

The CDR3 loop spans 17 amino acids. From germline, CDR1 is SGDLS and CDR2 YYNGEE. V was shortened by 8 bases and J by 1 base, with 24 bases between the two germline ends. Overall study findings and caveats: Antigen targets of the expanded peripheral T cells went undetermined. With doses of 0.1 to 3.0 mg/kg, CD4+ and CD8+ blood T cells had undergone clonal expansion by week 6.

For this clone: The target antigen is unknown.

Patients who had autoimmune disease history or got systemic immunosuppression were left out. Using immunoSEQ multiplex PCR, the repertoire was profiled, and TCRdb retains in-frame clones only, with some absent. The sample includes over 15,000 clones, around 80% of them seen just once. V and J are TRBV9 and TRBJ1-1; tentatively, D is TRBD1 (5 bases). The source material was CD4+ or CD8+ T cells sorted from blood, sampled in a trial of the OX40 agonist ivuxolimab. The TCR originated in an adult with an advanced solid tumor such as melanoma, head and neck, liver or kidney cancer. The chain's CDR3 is CASSTTSGLRRNTEAFF. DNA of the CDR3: TGTGCCAGTAGCACCACGTCGGGGCTGAGGAGGAACACTGAAGCTTTCTTT.